The present entry profiles one T cell receptor beta chain with its context. This sample is part of a study of blood T cell repertoires in COVID-19. Study as a whole: Samples representing acute and convalescent COVID-19 were sourced from the United States, Italy and Spain. PBMCs, B-cell-depleted T cells, or T cells provided the cDNA or gDNA that made up the material.

The CDR3 loop spans 15 amino acids. Per germline, CDR1 SGHKS and CDR2 YYEKEE (reference sequence). The germline V and J ends were trimmed by 3 bases and 6 bases, with 17 bases remaining between them. Authors' analysis steps: Estimation of nucleated cell counts relied on the amplification of reference gene primers. TCRdb keeps only in-frame clones here, not all; method: immunoSEQ multiplex PCR. V and J calls and clone size are as listed in that table; D and trimming were resolved from the DNA. The data hold 50,000 to 75,000 clones, with 81% observed a single time. This TCR was sampled from a woman aged 80 or over with active or convalescent COVID-19. The sequenced material came from peripheral blood. The chain joins TRBV5-5 to TRBJ2-3, with D maybe TRBD1 (6 bases). This CDR3 reads CASSSNGQPSDTQYF. The CDR3 coding sequence is TGTGCCAGCAGCTCCAACGGACAGCCTAGCGATACGCAGTATTTT.